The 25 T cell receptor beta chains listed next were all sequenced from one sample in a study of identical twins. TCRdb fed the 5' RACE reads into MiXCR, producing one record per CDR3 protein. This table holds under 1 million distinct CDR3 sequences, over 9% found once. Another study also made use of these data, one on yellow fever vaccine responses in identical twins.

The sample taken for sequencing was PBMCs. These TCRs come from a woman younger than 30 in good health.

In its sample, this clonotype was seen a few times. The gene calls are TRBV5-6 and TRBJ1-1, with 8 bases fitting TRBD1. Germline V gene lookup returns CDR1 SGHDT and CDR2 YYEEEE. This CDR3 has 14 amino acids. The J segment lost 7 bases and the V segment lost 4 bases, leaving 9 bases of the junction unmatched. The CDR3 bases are TGTGCCAGCAGCCTGGGACAGGCGGGGGTTGAAGCTTTCTTT. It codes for CASSLGQAGVEAFF. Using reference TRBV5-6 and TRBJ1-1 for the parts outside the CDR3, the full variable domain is DAGVTQSPTHLIKTRGQQVTLRCSPKSGHDTVSWYQQALGQGPQFIFQYYEEEERQRGNFPDRFSGHQFPNYSSELNVNALLLGDSALYLCASSLGQAGVEAFFGQGTRLTVV.

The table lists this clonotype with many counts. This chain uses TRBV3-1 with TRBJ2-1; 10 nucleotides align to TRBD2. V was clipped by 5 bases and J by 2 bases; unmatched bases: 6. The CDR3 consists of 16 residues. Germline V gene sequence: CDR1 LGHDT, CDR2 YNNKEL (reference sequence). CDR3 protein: CASSILGTSAYNEQFF. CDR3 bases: TGTGCCAGCAGCATACTAGGGACTAGCGCCTACAATGAGCAGTTCTTC.

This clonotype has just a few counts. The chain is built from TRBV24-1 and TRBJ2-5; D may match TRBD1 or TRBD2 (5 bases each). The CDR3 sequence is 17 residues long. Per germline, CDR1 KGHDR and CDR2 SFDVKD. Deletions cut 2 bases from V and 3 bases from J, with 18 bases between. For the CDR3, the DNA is TGTGCCACCAGTGATTCAAAACGAATTCGGGGCGAAGAGACCCAGTACTTC. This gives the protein CATSDSKRIRGEETQYF.

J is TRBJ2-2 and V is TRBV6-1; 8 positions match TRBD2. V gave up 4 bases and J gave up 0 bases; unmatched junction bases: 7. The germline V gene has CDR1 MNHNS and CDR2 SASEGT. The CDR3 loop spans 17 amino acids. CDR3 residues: CASSATPGGANTGELFF. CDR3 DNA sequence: TGTGCCAGCAGTGCAACCCCGGGGGGGGCGAACACCGGGGAGCTGTTTTTT.

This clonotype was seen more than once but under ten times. The DNA for the CDR3 is TGTGCCAGCAGCCAACAGGGAATCGGCAATCAGCCCCAGCATTTT. Translating gives CASSQQGIGNQPQHF. The chain couples TRBV28 to TRBJ1-5; a possible D gene is TRBD1 (6 bases). The CDR3 is 15 amino acids. In germline, CDR1 is MDHEN, CDR2 SYDVKM. V was shortened by 6 bases and J by 2 bases, with 14 bases between the two germline ends.

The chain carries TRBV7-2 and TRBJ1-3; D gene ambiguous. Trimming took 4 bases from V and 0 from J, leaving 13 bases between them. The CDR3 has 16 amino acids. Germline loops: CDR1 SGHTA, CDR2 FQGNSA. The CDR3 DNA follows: TGTGCCAGCAGCTCCGCCGGTGGAGTCTCTGGAAACACCATATATTTT. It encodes CASSSAGGVSGNTIYF.

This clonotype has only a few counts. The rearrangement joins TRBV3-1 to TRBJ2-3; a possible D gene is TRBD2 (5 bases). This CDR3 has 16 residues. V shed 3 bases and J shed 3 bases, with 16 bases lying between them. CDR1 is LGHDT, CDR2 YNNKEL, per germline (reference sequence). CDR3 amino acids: CASSHRGTVSTDTQYF. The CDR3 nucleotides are TGTGCCAGCAGCCACCGGGGAACCGTGAGTACAGATACGCAGTATTTT.

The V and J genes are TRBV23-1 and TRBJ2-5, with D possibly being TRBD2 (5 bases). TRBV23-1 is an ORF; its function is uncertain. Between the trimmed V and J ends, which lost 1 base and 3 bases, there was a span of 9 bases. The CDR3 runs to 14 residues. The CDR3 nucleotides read TGCGCCAGCAGTCAATACAGCGGCGAAGAGACCCAGTACTTC. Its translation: CASSQYSGEETQYF.

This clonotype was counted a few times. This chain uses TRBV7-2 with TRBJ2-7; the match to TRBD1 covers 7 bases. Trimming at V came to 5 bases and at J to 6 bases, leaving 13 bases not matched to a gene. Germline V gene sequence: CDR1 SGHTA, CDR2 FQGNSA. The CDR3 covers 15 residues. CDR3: CASSPATPSGGEQYV. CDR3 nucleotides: TGTGCCAGCAGCCCTGCGACACCCTCAGGGGGCGAGCAGTACGTC.

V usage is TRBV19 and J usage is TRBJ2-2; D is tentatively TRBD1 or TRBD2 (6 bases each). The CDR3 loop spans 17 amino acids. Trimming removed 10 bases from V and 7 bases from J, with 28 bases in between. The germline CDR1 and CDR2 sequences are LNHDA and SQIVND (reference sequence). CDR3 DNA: TGTGCCACTCGGGGGTGGGGGCAGGGAATTGGTCACGGGGAGCTGTTTTTT. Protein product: CATRGWGQGIGHGELFF.

CDR3 amino acids: CASSVGTGGGYEQYF. The CDR3 region has the DNA TGTGCCAGCAGCGTAGGGACAGGGGGCGGCTACGAGCAGTACTTC. The rearrangement links TRBV9 to TRBJ2-7; 11 positions agree with TRBD1. The germline CDR1 and CDR2 sequences are SGDLS and YYNGEE. The CDR3 is 15 amino acids. With V trimmed by 0 bases and J by 3 bases, 2 bases remained unmatched.

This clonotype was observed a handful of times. CDR3 coding DNA: TGCAGTGCTACACCCCCCGGGGTTGCAGAGACCCAGTACTTC. It is translated as CSATPPGVAETQYF. The V and J genes are TRBV20-1 and TRBJ2-5; TRBD2 is a possible D gene (5 bases). Between the trimmed V and J ends, which lost 4 bases and 4 bases, there was a span of 16 bases. The CDR3 runs 14 residues. CDR1 DFQATT and CDR2 SNEGSKA come from the germline V gene (reference sequence).

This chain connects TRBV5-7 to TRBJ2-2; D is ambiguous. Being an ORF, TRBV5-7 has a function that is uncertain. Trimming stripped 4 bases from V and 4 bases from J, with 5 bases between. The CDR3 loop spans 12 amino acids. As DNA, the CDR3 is TGTGCCAGCAGCCGATGCACCGGGGAGCTGTTTTTT. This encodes CASSRCTGELFF.

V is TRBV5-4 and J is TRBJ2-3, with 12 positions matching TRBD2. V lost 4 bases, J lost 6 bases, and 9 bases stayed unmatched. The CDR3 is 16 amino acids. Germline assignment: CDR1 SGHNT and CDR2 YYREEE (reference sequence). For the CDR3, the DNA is TGTGCCAGCAGCCGGACTAGCGGGGCCCAGAGGGATACGCAGTATTTT. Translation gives CASSRTSGAQRDTQYF.

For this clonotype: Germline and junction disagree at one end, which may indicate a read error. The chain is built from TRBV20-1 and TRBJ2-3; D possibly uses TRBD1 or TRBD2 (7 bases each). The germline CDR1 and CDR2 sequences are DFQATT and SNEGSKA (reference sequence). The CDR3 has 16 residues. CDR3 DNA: TGCTGTGCTAGAGCAGGGGGGAGGGTTAGCACAGATACGCAGTATTTT. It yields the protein CCARAGGRVSTDTQYF.

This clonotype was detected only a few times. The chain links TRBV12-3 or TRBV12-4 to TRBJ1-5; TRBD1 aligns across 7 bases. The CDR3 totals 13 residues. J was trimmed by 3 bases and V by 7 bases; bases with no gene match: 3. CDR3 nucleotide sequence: TGTGCCAGCAAGGGACAGATCAATCAGCCCCAGCATTTT. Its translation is CASKGQINQPQHF.

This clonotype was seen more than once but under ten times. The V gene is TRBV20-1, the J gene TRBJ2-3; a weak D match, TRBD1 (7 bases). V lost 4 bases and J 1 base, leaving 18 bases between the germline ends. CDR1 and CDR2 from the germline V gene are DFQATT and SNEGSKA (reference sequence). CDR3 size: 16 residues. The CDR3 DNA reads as TGCAGTGCTATCCCTGGAGGGGGCGTCGGCACAGATACGCAGTATTTT. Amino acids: CSAIPGGGVGTDTQYF.

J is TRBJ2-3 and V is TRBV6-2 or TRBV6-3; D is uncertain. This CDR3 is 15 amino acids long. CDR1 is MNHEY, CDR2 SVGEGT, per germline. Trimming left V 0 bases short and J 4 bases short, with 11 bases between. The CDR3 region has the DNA TGTGCCAGCAGTTACTCGACGTCTCGTTCAGATACGCAGTATTTT. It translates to CASSYSTSRSDTQYF.

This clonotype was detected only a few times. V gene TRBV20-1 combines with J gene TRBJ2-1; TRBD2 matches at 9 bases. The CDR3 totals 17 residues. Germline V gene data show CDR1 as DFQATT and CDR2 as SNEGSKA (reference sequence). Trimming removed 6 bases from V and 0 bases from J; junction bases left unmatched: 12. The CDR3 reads CSAKREDYPSSYNEQFF. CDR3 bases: TGCAGTGCAAAGCGGGAGGACTACCCAAGCTCCTACAATGAGCAGTTCTTC.

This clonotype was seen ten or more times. Written as DNA, the CDR3 is TGCAGCGTTGACCCTAGCGGGGGGGCCAATGAGCAGTTCTTC. As protein: CSVDPSGGANEQFF. The chain couples TRBV29-1 to TRBJ2-1; 12 bases line up with TRBD2. J gave up 6 bases and V 3 bases, and 3 bases lay outside the gene matches. CDR3 length: 14 residues. CDR1 is SQVTM, CDR2 ANQGSEA, per germline.

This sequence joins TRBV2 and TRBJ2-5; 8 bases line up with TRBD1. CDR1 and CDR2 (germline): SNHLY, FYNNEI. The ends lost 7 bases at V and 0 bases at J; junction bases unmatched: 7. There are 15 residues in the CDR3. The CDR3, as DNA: TGTGCCAGCAAGGGGACAGGAGAGTACCAAGAGACCCAGTACTTC. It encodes CASKGTGEYQETQYF.

The CDR3 DNA reads TGCAGTGCTAGAGATGTGACTAACGAGCAGTACTTC. The encoded protein is CSARDVTNEQYF. The chain couples TRBV20-1 to TRBJ2-7; the D gene is possibly TRBD2 (5 bases). Trimming pared 0 bases from V and 5 bases from J, leaving 8 bases between. The CDR3 is made up of 12 amino acids. The germline CDR1 and CDR2 sequences are DFQATT and SNEGSKA (reference sequence).

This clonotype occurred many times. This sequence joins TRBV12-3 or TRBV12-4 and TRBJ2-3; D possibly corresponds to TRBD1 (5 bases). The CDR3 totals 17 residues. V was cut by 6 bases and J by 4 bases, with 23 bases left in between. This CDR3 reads CASRYSRQWEDSDTQYF. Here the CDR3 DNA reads TGTGCCAGCAGATACAGCAGACAGTGGGAAGACTCAGATACGCAGTATTTT.

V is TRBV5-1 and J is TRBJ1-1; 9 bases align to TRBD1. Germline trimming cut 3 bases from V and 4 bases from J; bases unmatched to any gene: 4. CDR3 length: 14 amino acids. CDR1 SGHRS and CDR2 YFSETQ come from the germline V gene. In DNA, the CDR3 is TGCGCCAGCAGCTCGGGGACAGGGAGCACTGAAGCTTTCTTT. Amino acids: CASSSGTGSTEAFF.

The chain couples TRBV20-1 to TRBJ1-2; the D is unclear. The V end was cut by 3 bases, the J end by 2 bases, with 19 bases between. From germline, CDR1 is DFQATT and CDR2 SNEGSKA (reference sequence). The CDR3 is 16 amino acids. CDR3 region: CSAREGQEGENYGYTF. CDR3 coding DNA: TGCAGTGCTAGGGAGGGTCAAGAGGGCGAGAACTATGGCTACACCTTC.